A single sample is the source of the 31 T cell receptor beta chains below, sequenced in a study of blood T cell repertoires in COVID-19. Assay: immunoSEQ multiplex PCR; the TCRdb copy retains only in-frame clones and omits some. Among about 65,000 clones, under 95% were seen once, and the ten largest hold around 1.3%. Sequenced sample: peripheral blood. These receptor sequences come from a man between 60 and 75 years old with acute or convalescent COVID-19.

This chain links TRBV5-1 with TRBJ1-2, with D uncertain. Trimming took 1 base from V and 2 from J, leaving 12 bases between them. The CDR3 runs 15 residues. Germline CDR1 reads SGHRS; CDR2 reads YFSETQ. The CDR3 nucleotides read TGCGCCAGCAGCTTGAATGCAGGATCGAACTATGGCTACACCTTC. Protein sequence: CASSLNAGSNYGYTF.

The rearrangement uses TRBV29-1 and TRBJ1-3; TRBD1 aligns across 7 bases. The germline V gene encodes CDR1 SQVTM and CDR2 ANQGSEA. The CDR3 loop spans 13 amino acids. J gave up 0 bases and V 8 bases, and 4 bases lay outside the gene matches. The CDR3 protein is CSTTGVSGNTIYF. CDR3 bases: TGCAGCACTACAGGGGTCTCTGGAAACACCATATATTTT.

In DNA, the CDR3 is TGTGCCAGCAGCTCGCCGGGGAGGGCTTATGGCTACACCTTC. It specifies CASSSPGRAYGYTF. The chain uses TRBV7-9 and TRBJ1-2, with D uncertain. The germline gives CDR1 SEHNR, CDR2 FQNEAQ (reference sequence). This CDR3 has 14 residues. V was trimmed by 4 bases and J by 5 bases, leaving 14 bases between them. Looking up the rest from reference TRBV7-9 and TRBJ1-2 gives the full variable domain: DTGVSQNPRHKITKRGQNVTFRCDPISEHNRLYWYRQTLGQGPEFLTYFQNEAQLEKSRLLSDRFSAERPKGSFSTLEIQRTEQGDSAMYLCASSSPGRAYGYTFGSGTRLTVV.

The chain has TRBV30 and TRBJ1-1; possible D gene TRBD1, 5 bases. CDR3 size: 15 residues. Looked up from germline, CDR1 is GTSNPN and CDR2 is SVGIG (reference sequence). Trimming removed 0 bases at V and 0 bases at J, with 11 bases between. CDR3 amino acids: CAWSVVPGMNTEAFF. The CDR3 DNA sequence: TGTGCCTGGAGTGTTGTCCCAGGGATGAACACTGAAGCTTTCTTT.

The chain uses TRBV6-6 and TRBJ1-2, with a possible D match to TRBD1 (6 bases). V gave up 7 bases and J gave up 3 bases, with 9 bases separating them. The germline gives CDR1 MNHNY, CDR2 SVGAGI (reference sequence). This CDR3 is built from 12 residues. The CDR3 DNA follows: TGTGCCAGCAACGCAGGGGACTATGGCTACACCTTC. Translating it yields CASNAGDYGYTF.

V and J are TRBV7-6 and TRBJ1-1, with 7 positions matching TRBD1. J gave up 3 bases and V 4 bases, and 2 bases lay outside the gene matches. This CDR3 spans 13 amino acids. The germline gives CDR1 SGHVS, CDR2 FNYEAQ. DNA for the CDR3: TGTGCCAGCAGCTGGGACAGAGACACTGAAGCTTTCTTT. Protein: CASSWDRDTEAFF. Full variable domain (outside the CDR3, taken from reference TRBV7-6 and TRBJ1-1): GAGVSQSPRYKVTKRGQDVALRCDPISGHVSLYWYRQALGQGPEFLTYFNYEAQQDKSGLPNDRFSAERPEGSISTLTIQRTEQRDSAMYRCASSWDRDTEAFFGQGTRLTVV.

The chain couples TRBV6-5 to TRBJ1-4, with TRBD1 as a possible D gene (5 bases). The CDR3 contains 15 residues. The V gene lost 4 bases and the J gene lost 3 bases, with 12 bases spanning the gap. The V gene's germline CDR1 is MNHEY and CDR2 SVGAGI. The CDR3 protein is CASSLNPGANEKLFF. CDR3 coding DNA: TGTGCCAGCAGTTTGAATCCGGGGGCTAATGAAAAACTGTTTTTT.

Worth noting for this clone: One end of the junction does not line up with germline, which may come from a read error. The rearrangement uses TRBV5-1 and TRBJ2-7; tentatively, D is TRBD2 (5 bases). The germline CDR1 and CDR2 sequences are SGHRS and YFSETQ. The CDR3 covers 13 residues. The CDR3 DNA follows: TGCGCCAGCAGCTTGGCGCCCGGGGAGCGGCTCCTCTTC. Translated: CASSLAPGERLLF.

J is TRBJ2-3 and V is TRBV15; 8 positions match TRBD1. The CDR3 is 17 amino acids. V shed 3 bases and J 0 bases; nucleotides not matched to a gene: 8. CDR1 is LNHNV and CDR2 is YYDKDF in the germline V gene (reference sequence). Here the CDR3 DNA reads TGTGCCACCAGCAGGGACGTTGGACAGGGAAGCACAGATACGCAGTATTTT. Its protein product is CATSRDVGQGSTDTQYF. Full variable domain (outside the CDR3, taken from reference TRBV15 and TRBJ2-3): DAMVIQNPRYQVTQFGKPVTLSCSQTLNHNVMYWYQQKSSQAPKLLFHYYDKDFNNEADTPDNFQSRRPNTSFCFLDIRSPGLGDTAMYLCATSRDVGQGSTDTQYFGPGTRLTVL.

The chain uses TRBV30 and TRBJ2-5; D possibly corresponds to TRBD2 (5 bases). Germline CDR1 is GTSNPN and CDR2 is SVGIG (reference sequence). With 2 bases removed from V and 5 bases from J, the gap between germline ends came to 9 bases. This CDR3 is built from 12 residues. Here the CDR3 reads CAWSPGVETQYF. The CDR3, as DNA: TGTGCCTGGAGTCCCGGGGTTGAGACCCAGTACTTC.

This chain connects TRBV5-1 to TRBJ1-1; 8 nucleotides align to TRBD1. CDR1 and CDR2 from the germline V gene are SGHRS and YFSETQ. V lost 6 bases, J lost 5 bases, and 18 bases stayed unmatched. The CDR3 covers 17 residues. The CDR3 is CASTTTGTGYGGTEAFF. Here the CDR3 DNA reads TGCGCCAGCACCACTACCGGGACAGGCTATGGAGGTACTGAAGCTTTCTTT.

With regard to this clone: This specimen includes other DNA sequences encoding the same CDR3. The chain is built from TRBV9 and TRBJ1-3; D is uncertain. Germline CDR1 SGDLS, CDR2 YYNGEE. The CDR3 sequence is 12 residues long. V was cut by 2 bases and J by 3 bases, with 3 bases left in between. CDR3 loop: CASSVSGNTIYF. For the CDR3, the DNA is TGTGCCAGCAGCGTGAGTGGAAACACCATATATTTT.

This chain links TRBV10-1 with TRBJ2-7, with a weak D call TRBD1 (6 bases). The germline gives CDR1 WNHNN, CDR2 SYGVQD (reference sequence). The CDR3 is 13 amino acids. The V and J ends lost 0 bases and 4 bases respectively, with 7 bases between them. In nucleotides, the CDR3 is TGCGCCAGCAGTGAGTCGGGGGCGTACGAGCAGTACTTC. This sequence encodes CASSESGAYEQYF.

The J gene is TRBJ1-5, the V gene TRBV25-1, with TRBD1 as a possible D gene (5 bases). CDR3 length equals 16 residues. The V gene's germline CDR1 is MGHDK and CDR2 SYGVNS. With 3 bases removed from V and 7 bases from J, the gap between germline ends came to 19 bases. The CDR3 reads CASSDGAVWGTQPQHF. The CDR3 DNA is TGTGCCAGCAGTGATGGGGCCGTTTGGGGTACGCAGCCCCAGCATTTT. Looking up the rest from reference TRBV25-1 and TRBJ1-5 gives the full variable domain: EADIYQTPRYLVIGTGKKITLECSQTMGHDKMYWYQQDPGMELHLIHYSYGVNSTEKGDLSSESTVSRIRTEHFPLTLESARPSHTSQYLCASSDGAVWGTQPQHFGDGTRLSIL.

The genes are TRBV6-2 or TRBV6-3 and TRBJ1-2; possible D gene TRBD1, 6 bases. The CDR3 extends over 12 amino acids. Germline assignment: CDR1 MNHEY and CDR2 SVGEGT. V was trimmed by 5 bases and J by 7 bases, leaving 11 bases between them. CDR3 bases: TGTGCCAGCAGTCCCAACAGGGTTGGCTACACCTTC. This translates into CASSPNRVGYTF.

V and J are TRBV6-5 and TRBJ1-2, with TRBD1 matching 7 bases. Germline V gene sequence: CDR1 MNHEY, CDR2 SVGAGI. This CDR3 comprises 13 residues. Germline trimming cut 8 bases from V and 2 bases from J; bases unmatched to any gene: 5. The CDR3, as DNA: TGTGCCAGCGCGACAGGGTCGAACTATGGCTACACCTTC. It codes for CASATGSNYGYTF.

The chain couples TRBV5-6 to TRBJ1-4, with 7 nucleotides matching TRBD1. CDR3 size: 15 residues. Germline trimming cut 4 bases from V and 0 bases from J; bases unmatched to any gene: 3. Germline assignment: CDR1 SGHDT and CDR2 YYEEEE. The CDR3 loop reads CASSTTGATNEKLFF. DNA of the CDR3: TGTGCCAGCAGCACCACAGGGGCAACTAATGAAAAACTGTTTTTT.

The rearrangement uses TRBV3-1 (or the pseudogene TRBV3-2) and TRBJ2-1; TRBD1 matches at 8 bases. CDR1 is LGHDT, CDR2 YNNKEL, per germline (reference sequence). Trimming cost V 0 bases and J 7 bases; bases outside gene matches: 8. The CDR3 runs to 16 residues. This chain's CDR3 is CASSQDRQGAGNEQFF. The CDR3 bases are TGTGCCAGCAGCCAAGATAGGCAGGGGGCAGGGAATGAGCAGTTCTTC.

The V gene is TRBV7-9, the J gene TRBJ2-7, with 9 bases fitting TRBD1. Germline V gene sequence: CDR1 SEHNR, CDR2 FQNEAQ (reference sequence). The CDR3 extends over 15 amino acids. V shed 5 bases, J shed 1 base, and the junction held 6 bases outside the gene matches. CDR3 nucleotide sequence: TGTGCCAGCAGCCGACTGGGACAGGGATCCTACGAGCAGTACTTC. Protein product: CASSRLGQGSYEQYF.

The chain is built from TRBV6-5 and TRBJ1-4; no reliable D call. Trimming cost V 9 bases and J 8 bases, with 16 bases left between them. Germline assignment: CDR1 MNHEY and CDR2 SVGAGI. The CDR3 is made up of 13 amino acids. CDR3 bases: TGTGCCAGTTCGTGGTCCCGCGGGGAAAAACTGTTTTTT. It yields the protein CASSWSRGEKLFF.

This clone was counted a single time. The chain is built from TRBV15 and TRBJ2-7; D gene uncertain. The V and J ends lost 1 base and 0 bases respectively, with 13 bases between them. Per germline, CDR1 LNHNV and CDR2 YYDKDF (reference sequence). The CDR3 spans 16 residues. For the CDR3, the DNA is TGTGCCACCAGCAGAGGCTTCACCGTGAGCTCCTACGAGCAGTACTTC. Amino acid sequence: CATSRGFTVSSYEQYF.

The V and J genes are TRBV5-1 and TRBJ1-4; 9 nucleotides agree with TRBD1. Germline CDR1 SGHRS, CDR2 YFSETQ. This CDR3 has 15 residues. After removal of 0 bases from V and 8 bases from J, the junction contained 5 bases not matched to a gene. DNA of the CDR3: TGCGCCAGCAGCTTGGGGGACAGGGCGGGCGAAAAACTGTTTTTT. As protein: CASSLGDRAGEKLFF.

The rearrangement uses TRBV9 and TRBJ1-5; no definite D call. The V and J ends lost 5 bases and 0 bases respectively, with 18 bases between them. The germline CDR1 and CDR2 sequences are SGDLS and YYNGEE. The CDR3 extends over 17 amino acids. The DNA of the CDR3 is TGTGCCAGCAGGTTGGAGGCCTTTGAGGATAGCAATCAGCCCCAGCATTTT. The encoded protein is CASRLEAFEDSNQPQHF.

V and J are TRBV30 and TRBJ1-2, with D perhaps matching TRBD1 (5 bases). This CDR3 region has 15 residues. CDR1 GTSNPN and CDR2 SVGIG come from the germline V gene (reference sequence). Trimming left V 5 bases short and J 7 bases short, with 23 bases between. In DNA, the CDR3 is TGTGCCTGGGTGAAGCGGGACCTTGGGGGGACTGGCTACACCTTC. Translation gives CAWVKRDLGGTGYTF.

The chain carries TRBV19 and TRBJ2-7, with 7 bases lining up with TRBD2. Germline CDR1 reads LNHDA; CDR2 reads SQIVND (reference sequence). The length of the CDR3 is 13 residues. Trimming at V came to 6 bases and at J to 2 bases, leaving 4 bases not matched to a gene. For the CDR3, the DNA is TGTGCCAGTAGGGGGAGGGAGGCCTACGAGCAGTACTTC. It specifies CASRGREAYEQYF.

The rearrangement uses TRBV20-1 and TRBJ2-3; 8 bases align to TRBD2. Germline V CDR1 and CDR2: DFQATT, SNEGSKA (reference sequence). The V and J ends lost 3 bases and 7 bases, in that order; junction bases with no gene match: 6. This CDR3 has 13 amino acids. This chain's CDR3 is CSASSGTAHTQYF. The CDR3 region has the DNA TGCAGTGCTAGTAGCGGGACGGCTCATACGCAGTATTTT.

This clone occurred once. The genes are TRBV7-2 and TRBJ1-2; D is undetermined. The ends were cut back, 1 base at V and 4 bases at J, with 10 bases in the middle. The CDR3 covers 14 residues. CDR1 is SGHTA and CDR2 is FQGNSA in the germline V gene. Here the CDR3 DNA reads TGTGCCAGCAGCTTAGACGGCCGGAGCTATGGCTACACCTTC. Translated, it gives CASSLDGRSYGYTF.

This clone appeared a single time. The chain uses TRBV12-3 or TRBV12-4 and TRBJ1-4; D is undetermined. This CDR3 has 11 residues. V was cut by 3 bases and J by 7 bases, with 3 bases left in between. The CDR3 DNA reads TGTGCCAGCAGTTTGAGTGAAAAACTGTTTTTT. Its protein is CASSLSEKLFF.

The chain carries TRBV27 and TRBJ1-4; 7 bases agree with TRBD1. The V gene's germline CDR1 is MNHEY and CDR2 SMNVEV (reference sequence). Trimming at V came to 6 bases and at J to 6 bases, leaving 13 bases not matched to a gene. This CDR3 comprises 16 residues. The CDR3 sequence: CASSRISAGGDEKLFF. In DNA form, the CDR3 reads TGTGCCAGCAGCCGTATATCGGCAGGGGGAGATGAAAAACTGTTTTTT.

This chain connects TRBV11-3 to TRBJ2-1; 8 bases map to TRBD1. The CDR3 sequence is 17 residues long. The germline CDR1 and CDR2 sequences are SGHNT and YENEEA. The V and J ends lost 0 bases and 12 bases, in that order; junction bases with no gene match: 16. The CDR3 region is CASSLDPREFSGTGQFF. CDR3 bases: TGTGCCAGCAGCTTAGACCCTAGGGAATTTTCCGGGACAGGGCAGTTCTTC.

The chain employs TRBV3-1 (or the pseudogene TRBV3-2) and TRBJ2-2; TRBD1 matches 8 bases. The V and J ends lost 6 bases and 0 bases, in that order; junction bases with no gene match: 6. The CDR3 length is 16 residues. The germline V gene encodes CDR1 LGHDT and CDR2 YNNKEL (reference sequence). Written as DNA, the CDR3 is TGTGCCAGCAGTCCTCAGGGACAGGCGAACACCGGGGAGCTGTTTTTT. It is translated as CASSPQGQANTGELFF.